This TCR beta chain comes out of a study of blood T cells in healthy people across ages. Primed by a sample-barcoded 5' primer and a J-beta primer mix, a second PCR proceeded for 7 to 11 cycles. Researchers report that each sample yielded at least 2.5 million CDR3-containing paired-end reads. TCRdb ran MiXCR on the 5' RACE reads and lists one entry per CDR3 protein. The sample includes some 1.8 million distinct CDR3 sequences, about two fifths of them seen just once. Trimming left V 4 bases short and J 0 bases short, with 19 bases between. Germline CDR1 SGHKS, CDR2 YYEKEE (reference sequence). This CDR3 region has 17 residues. This clonotype was found a few times.

This clonotype originated in a human donor in good health. This rearrangement joins TRBV5-5 to TRBJ1-2; D call uncertain. Sample: blood. In DNA form, the CDR3 reads TGTGCCAGCAGCCAACGTGGACGGACGAGAACTAACTATGGCTACACCTTC. It yields the protein CASSQRGRTRTNYGYTF.